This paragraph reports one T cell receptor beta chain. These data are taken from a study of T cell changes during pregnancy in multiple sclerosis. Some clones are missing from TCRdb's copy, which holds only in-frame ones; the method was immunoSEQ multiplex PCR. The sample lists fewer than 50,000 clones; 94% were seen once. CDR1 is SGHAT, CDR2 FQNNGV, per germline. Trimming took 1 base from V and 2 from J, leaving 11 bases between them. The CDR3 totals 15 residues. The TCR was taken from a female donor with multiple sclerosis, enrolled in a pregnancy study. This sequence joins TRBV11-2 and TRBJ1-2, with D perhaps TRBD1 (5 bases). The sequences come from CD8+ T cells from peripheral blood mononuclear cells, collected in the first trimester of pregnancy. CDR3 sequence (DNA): TGTGCCAGCAGCTTAGGCCCAGGGCCGAACTATGGCTACACCTTC. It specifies CASSLGPGPNYGYTF.